The 16 T cell receptor beta chains presented below share a single source sample, sequenced in a study of cytomegalovirus exposure and HLA in healthy donors. The table came from immunoSEQ multiplex PCR; TCRdb's copy has only in-frame clones and leaves some out. The profile shows fewer than 250,000 clones, around 87% of them singletons. The source material was PBMCs. The receptors here all came from a man aged 18 to 29 in good health and CMV-seronegative.

The chain recombines TRBV7-9 with TRBJ2-1; 10 bases line up with TRBD2. CDR1 is SEHNR, CDR2 FQNEAQ, per germline (reference sequence). V gave up 2 bases and J gave up 10 bases; unmatched junction bases: 14. The CDR3 spans 17 residues. The CDR3 here is CASSLTPRTSGGGEQFF. The CDR3, as DNA: TGTGCCAGCAGCTTAACTCCAAGGACTAGCGGAGGGGGGGAGCAGTTCTTC.

This rearrangement joins TRBV7-9 to TRBJ2-3; 13 bases align to TRBD2. In germline, CDR1 is SEHNR, CDR2 FQNEAQ (reference sequence). The CDR3 has 16 amino acids. The V and J ends lost 5 bases and 6 bases, in that order; junction bases with no gene match: 8. The CDR3 nucleotides read TGTGCCAGCAGCCCGCCACTAGCGGGAGGGTTGGATACGCAGTATTTT. Its protein is CASSPPLAGGLDTQYF.

This chain links TRBV29-1 with TRBJ1-1; 7 bases fit TRBD1. Germline CDR1 SQVTM, CDR2 ANQGSEA. The CDR3 contains 11 residues. CDR3 residues: CSSAGGTEAFF. The DNA for the CDR3 is TGCAGTAGCGCAGGGGGCACTGAAGCTTTCTTT.

This clone was counted between two and nine times. The chain recombines TRBV4-1 with TRBJ2-7; maybe TRBD2 (5 bases). There are 17 residues in the CDR3. The V and J ends lost 1 base and 3 bases respectively, with 19 bases between them. CDR1 and CDR2 (germline): MGHRA, YSYEKL. CDR3 DNA sequence: TGCGCCAGCAGCCAAGGAGTTGGTATGGAGGCATTCTACGAGCAGTACTTC. This codes for CASSQGVGMEAFYEQYF.

The chain links TRBV19 to TRBJ2-7; 8 positions agree with TRBD1. The CDR3 runs to 14 residues. J gave up 2 bases and V 8 bases, and 8 bases lay outside the gene matches. Germline CDR1 reads LNHDA; CDR2 reads SQIVND (reference sequence). As DNA, the CDR3 is TGTGCCAGTCATACCTGGGACAGGCCCTACGAGCAGTACTTC. It translates to CASHTWDRPYEQYF.

The chain recombines TRBV14 with TRBJ1-1; D gene uncertain. The CDR3 covers 14 residues. Trimming cost V 1 base and J 4 bases, with 10 bases left between them. The germline CDR1 and CDR2 sequences are SGHDN and FVKESK. The CDR3 spells CASSQGAVGTEAFF. The CDR3 bases are TGTGCCAGCAGCCAAGGGGCAGTCGGCACTGAAGCTTTCTTT.

This clone was detected only once. J is TRBJ2-3 and V is TRBV15; no clear D gene. The V gene lost 5 bases and the J gene lost 0 bases, with 30 bases spanning the gap. The CDR3 totals 21 residues. Germline V gene lookup returns CDR1 LNHNV and CDR2 YYDKDF (reference sequence). This chain's CDR3 is CATSPLGSSLSPKTSTDTQYF. CDR3 DNA sequence: TGTGCCACCAGCCCACTGGGTAGCTCACTCTCTCCCAAGACTAGCACAGATACGCAGTATTTT.

This clone is a singleton in its sample. The rearrangement uses TRBV7-8 and TRBJ2-7, with a possible D match to TRBD1 (6 bases). Per the germline V gene, CDR1 is SGHVS and CDR2 is FQNEAQ. Between the trimmed V and J ends, which lost 4 bases and 0 bases, there was a span of 13 bases. CDR3 length: 15 amino acids. The CDR3 loop reads CASSSPWGPSYEQYF. For the CDR3, the DNA is TGTGCCAGCAGCTCCCCGTGGGGGCCCTCCTACGAGCAGTACTTC.

This sequence joins TRBV2 and TRBJ2-7; D remains ambiguous. This CDR3 contains 12 residues. From germline, CDR1 is SNHLY and CDR2 FYNNEI. Trimming took 6 bases from V and 2 from J, leaving 8 bases between them. The CDR3 DNA sequence: TGTGCCAGCAGACCGGAGACCTACGAGCAGTACTTC. This translates into CASRPETYEQYF. Supplemented by reference TRBV2 and TRBJ2-7, the full variable domain reads EPEVTQTPSHQVTQMGQEVILRCVPISNHLYFYWYRQILGQKVEFLVSFYNNEISEKSEIFDDQFSVERPDGSNFTLKIRSTKLEDSAMYFCASRPETYEQYFGPGTRLTVT.

The chain links TRBV18 to TRBJ2-1; a weak D match, TRBD2 (6 bases). Germline V gene sequence: CDR1 KGHSH, CDR2 LQKENI. V lost 8 bases, J lost 7 bases, and 21 bases lay in between. This CDR3 has 15 residues. The CDR3: CASGDGSLMVNEQFF. CDR3 DNA sequence: TGTGCCAGCGGGGACGGGAGTTTGATGGTAAATGAGCAGTTCTTC.

J is TRBJ2-1 and V is TRBV11-2, with a tentative D call TRBD1 (6 bases). Germline V lookup: CDR1 SGHAT, CDR2 FQNNGV. Trimming pared 0 bases from V and 4 bases from J, leaving 10 bases between. The CDR3 has 15 amino acids. CDR3 residues: CASSLDRGPYNEQFF. Here the CDR3 DNA reads TGTGCCAGCAGCTTAGACAGGGGCCCATACAATGAGCAGTTCTTC.

This chain uses TRBV7-2 with TRBJ2-7; D gene ambiguous. This CDR3 is 13 amino acids long. The germline V gene encodes CDR1 SGHTA and CDR2 FQGNSA. Deletions cut 0 bases from V and 6 bases from J, with 9 bases between. This CDR3 is CASSLAWSSEQYF. CDR3 bases: TGTGCCAGCAGCTTAGCTTGGTCGAGCGAGCAGTACTTC.

This clone was recorded only once. The rearrangement uses TRBV5-6 and TRBJ2-1; the D gene is possibly TRBD2 (7 bases). The CDR3 consists of 14 residues. CDR1 is SGHDT and CDR2 is YYEEEE in the germline V gene. Trimming removed 2 bases from V and 11 bases from J, with 17 bases in between. Here the CDR3 reads CASSFPGGQAKQFF. Written as DNA, the CDR3 is TGTGCCAGCAGCTTCCCGGGGGGCCAGGCAAAGCAGTTCTTC.

The chain links TRBV5-1 to TRBJ2-2; maybe TRBD1 (6 bases). CDR3 length: 14 amino acids. The V gene lost 4 bases and the J gene lost 2 bases, with 9 bases spanning the gap. In germline, CDR1 is SGHRS, CDR2 YFSETQ. The CDR3 sequence is CASSPDSNTGELFF. CDR3 DNA sequence: TGCGCCAGCAGCCCGGACAGCAACACCGGGGAGCTGTTTTTT.

This clone has more than one count but fewer than ten. V gene TRBV7-9 combines with J gene TRBJ2-2, with D perhaps TRBD2 (5 bases). Germline CDR1 is SEHNR and CDR2 is FQNEAQ (reference sequence). The CDR3 contains 15 residues. V lost 3 bases, J lost 7 bases, and 15 bases lay in between. This chain's CDR3 is CASSFPHGEYGELFF. CDR3 sequence (DNA): TGTGCCAGCAGCTTCCCTCACGGGGAGTACGGGGAGCTGTTTTTT.

The genes are TRBV7-2 and TRBJ2-6; D is ambiguous. This CDR3 comprises 14 residues. In germline, CDR1 is SGHTA, CDR2 FQGNSA. Trimming removed 3 bases from V and 9 bases from J, with 12 bases in between. CDR3 sequence (DNA): TGTGCCAGCAGCTTCCTCAGCGAGGTCAACGTCCTGACTTTC. Amino acids: CASSFLSEVNVLTF.